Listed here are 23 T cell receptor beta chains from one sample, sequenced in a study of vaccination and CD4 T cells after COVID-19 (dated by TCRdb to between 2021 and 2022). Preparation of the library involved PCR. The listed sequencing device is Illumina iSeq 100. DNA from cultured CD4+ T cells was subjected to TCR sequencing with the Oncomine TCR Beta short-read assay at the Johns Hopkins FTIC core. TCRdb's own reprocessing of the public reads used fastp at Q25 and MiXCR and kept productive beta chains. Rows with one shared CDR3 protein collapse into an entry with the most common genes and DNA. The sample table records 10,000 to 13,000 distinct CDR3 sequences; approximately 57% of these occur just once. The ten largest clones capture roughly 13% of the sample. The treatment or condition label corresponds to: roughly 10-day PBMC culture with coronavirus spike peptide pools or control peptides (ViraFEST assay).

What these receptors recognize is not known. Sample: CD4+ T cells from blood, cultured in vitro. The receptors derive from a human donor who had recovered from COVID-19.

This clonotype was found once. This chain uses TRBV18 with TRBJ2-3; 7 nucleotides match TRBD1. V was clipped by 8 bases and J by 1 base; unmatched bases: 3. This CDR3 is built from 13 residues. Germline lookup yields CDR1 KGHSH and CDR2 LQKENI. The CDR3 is CASGTERTDTQYF. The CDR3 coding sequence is TGTGCCAGCGGGACAGAACGCACAGATACGCAGTATTTT.

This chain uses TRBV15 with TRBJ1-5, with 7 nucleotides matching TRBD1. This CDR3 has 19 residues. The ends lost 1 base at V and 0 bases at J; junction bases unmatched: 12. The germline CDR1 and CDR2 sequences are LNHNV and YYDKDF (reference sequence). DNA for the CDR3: TGTGCCACCAGCAGAGCACAGGGGATAGGGGATGGTAGCAATCAGCCCCAGCATTTT. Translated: CATSRAQGIGDGSNQPQHF. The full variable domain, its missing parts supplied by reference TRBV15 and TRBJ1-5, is DAMVIQNPRYQVTQFGKPVTLSCSQTLNHNVMYWYQQKSSQAPKLLFHYYDKDFNNEADTPDNFQSRRPNTSFCFLDIRSPGLGDTAMYLCATSRAQGIGDGSNQPQHFGDGTRLSIL.

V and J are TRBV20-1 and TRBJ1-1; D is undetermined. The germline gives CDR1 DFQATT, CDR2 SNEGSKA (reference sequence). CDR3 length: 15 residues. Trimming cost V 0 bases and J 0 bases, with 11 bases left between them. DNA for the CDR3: TGCAGTGCTAGAGATCGGCGAAATATGAACACTGAAGCTTTCTTT. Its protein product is CSARDRRNMNTEAFF.

CDR3 bases: TGTGCCACCAAAAAGCAGACTAGCGGTTACAATGAGCAGTTCTTC. This encodes CATKKQTSGYNEQFF. This chain uses TRBV15 with TRBJ2-1, with 9 bases fitting TRBD2. The CDR3 has 15 residues. V lost 7 bases and J lost 4; bases outside the gene matches: 8. CDR1 is LNHNV, CDR2 YYDKDF, per germline (reference sequence).

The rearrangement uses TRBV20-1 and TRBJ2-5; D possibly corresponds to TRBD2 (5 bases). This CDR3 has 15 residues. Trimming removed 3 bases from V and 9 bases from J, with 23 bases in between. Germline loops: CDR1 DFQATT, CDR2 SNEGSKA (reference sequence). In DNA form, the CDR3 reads TGCAGTGCTAGTAGCCAGCCTCGAGGGCTGCAGTCCCAGTACTTC. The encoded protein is CSASSQPRGLQSQYF.

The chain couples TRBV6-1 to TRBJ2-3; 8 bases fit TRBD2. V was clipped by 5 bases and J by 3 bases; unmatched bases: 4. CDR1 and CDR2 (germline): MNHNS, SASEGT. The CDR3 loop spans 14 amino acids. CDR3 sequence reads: CASSTSGRTDTQYF. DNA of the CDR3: TGTGCCAGCAGTACTAGCGGCAGGACAGATACGCAGTATTTT.

The chain's CDR3 is CASSFSGTANYGYTF. In DNA form, the CDR3 reads TGCGCCAGCAGCTTCTCCGGGACAGCTAACTATGGCTACACCTTC. The rearrangement uses TRBV5-1 and TRBJ1-2; 7 bases are shared with TRBD1. After removal of 2 bases from V and 0 bases from J, the junction contained 4 bases not matched to a gene. The germline V gene encodes CDR1 SGHRS and CDR2 YFSETQ. The length of the CDR3 is 15 residues.

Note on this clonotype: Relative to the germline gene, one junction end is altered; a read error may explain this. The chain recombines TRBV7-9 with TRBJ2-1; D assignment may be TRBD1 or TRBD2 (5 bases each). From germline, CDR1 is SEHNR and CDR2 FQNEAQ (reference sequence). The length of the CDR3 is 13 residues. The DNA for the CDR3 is TGTGCCAGCAGCCAAGAAACCACAGGAAGAGGGGTCTTC. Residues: CASSQETTGRGVF.

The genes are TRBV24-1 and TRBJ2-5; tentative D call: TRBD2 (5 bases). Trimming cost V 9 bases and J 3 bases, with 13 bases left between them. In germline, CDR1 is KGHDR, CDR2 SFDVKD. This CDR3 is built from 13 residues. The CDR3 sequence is CATGVGSEETQYF. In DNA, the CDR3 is TGTGCCACCGGAGTAGGGAGCGAAGAGACCCAGTACTTC.

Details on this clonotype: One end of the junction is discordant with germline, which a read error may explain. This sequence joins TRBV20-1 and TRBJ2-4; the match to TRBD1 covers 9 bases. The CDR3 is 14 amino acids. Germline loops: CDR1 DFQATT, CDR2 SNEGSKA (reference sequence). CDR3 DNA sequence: TGCAGTGCTGGACAGGGGCTAGCCAAAAACGTTCAGTACTTC. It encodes CSAGQGLAKNVQYF.

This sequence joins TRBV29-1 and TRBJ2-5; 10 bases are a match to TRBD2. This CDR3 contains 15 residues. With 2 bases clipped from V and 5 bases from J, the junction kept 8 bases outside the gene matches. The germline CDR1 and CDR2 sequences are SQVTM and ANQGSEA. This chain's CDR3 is CSVESFPSGSETQYF. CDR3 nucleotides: TGCAGCGTTGAAAGTTTCCCTAGCGGGAGTGAGACCCAGTACTTC.

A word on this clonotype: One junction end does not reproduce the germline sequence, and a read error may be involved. The CDR3 region has the DNA TGTGCCCGGAGTGGGACCGGGGATACGCAGTATTTT. This codes for CARSGTGDTQYF. This chain links TRBV30 with TRBJ2-3; D tentatively fits TRBD1 or TRBD2 (5 bases each). Germline V gene data show CDR1 as GTSNPN and CDR2 as SVGIG (reference sequence). The CDR3 contains 12 residues.

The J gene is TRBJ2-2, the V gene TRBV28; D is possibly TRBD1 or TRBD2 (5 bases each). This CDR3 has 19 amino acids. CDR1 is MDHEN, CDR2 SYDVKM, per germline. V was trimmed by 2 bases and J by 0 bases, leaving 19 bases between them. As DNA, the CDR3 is TGTGCCAGCAGTTTAGGAGGACGTTGGGGGTCTACGAACACCGGGGAGCTGTTTTTT. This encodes CASSLGGRWGSTNTGELFF.

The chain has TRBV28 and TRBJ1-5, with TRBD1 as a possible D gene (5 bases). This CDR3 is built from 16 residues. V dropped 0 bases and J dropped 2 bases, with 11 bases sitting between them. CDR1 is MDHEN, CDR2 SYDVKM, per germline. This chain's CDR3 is CASSLWAGTGNQPQHF. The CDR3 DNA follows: TGTGCCAGCAGTTTATGGGCCGGGACGGGCAATCAGCCCCAGCATTTT.

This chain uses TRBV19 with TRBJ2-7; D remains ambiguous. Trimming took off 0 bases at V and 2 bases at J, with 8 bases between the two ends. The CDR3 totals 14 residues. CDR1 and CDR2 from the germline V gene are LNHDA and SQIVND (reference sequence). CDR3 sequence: CASSIEGRAYEQYF. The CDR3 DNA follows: TGTGCCAGTAGTATAGAGGGCAGAGCCTACGAGCAGTACTTC.

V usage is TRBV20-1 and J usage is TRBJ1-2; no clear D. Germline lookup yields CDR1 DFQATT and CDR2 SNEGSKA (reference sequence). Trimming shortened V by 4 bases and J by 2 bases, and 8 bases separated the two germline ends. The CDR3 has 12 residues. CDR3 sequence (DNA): TGCAGTGCTACCGACAAGAACTATGGCTACACCTTC. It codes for CSATDKNYGYTF.

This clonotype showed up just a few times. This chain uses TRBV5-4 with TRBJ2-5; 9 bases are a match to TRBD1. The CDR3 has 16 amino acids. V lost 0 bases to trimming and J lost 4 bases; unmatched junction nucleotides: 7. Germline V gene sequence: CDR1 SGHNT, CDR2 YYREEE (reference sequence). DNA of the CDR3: TGTGCCAGCAGCTTGGATCAGGGGACAGGGAGAGAGACCCAGTACTTC. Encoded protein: CASSLDQGTGRETQYF. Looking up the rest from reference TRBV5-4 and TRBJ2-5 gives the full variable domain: ETGVTQSPTHLIKTRGQQVTLRCSSQSGHNTVSWYQQALGQGPQFIFQYYREEENGRGNFPPRFSGLQFPNYSSELNVNALELDDSALYLCASSLDQGTGRETQYFGPGTRLLVL.

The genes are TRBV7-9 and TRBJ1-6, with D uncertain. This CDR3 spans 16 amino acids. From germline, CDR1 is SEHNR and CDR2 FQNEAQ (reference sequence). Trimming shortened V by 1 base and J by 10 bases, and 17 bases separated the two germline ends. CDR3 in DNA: TGTGCCAGCAGCTTAGGAGGTCCCCTAAACACATCACCCCTCCACTTT. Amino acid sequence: CASSLGGPLNTSPLHF.

DNA of the CDR3: TGTGCCAGCAGTCAACAGGCGAGCTCCTACAATGAGCAGTTCTTC. Translated, it gives CASSQQASSYNEQFF. This chain joins TRBV27 and TRBJ2-1, with D maybe TRBD1 (5 bases). Trimming removed 5 bases from V and 0 bases from J, with 11 bases in between. CDR1 MNHEY and CDR2 SMNVEV come from the germline V gene (reference sequence). CDR3 length: 15 residues.

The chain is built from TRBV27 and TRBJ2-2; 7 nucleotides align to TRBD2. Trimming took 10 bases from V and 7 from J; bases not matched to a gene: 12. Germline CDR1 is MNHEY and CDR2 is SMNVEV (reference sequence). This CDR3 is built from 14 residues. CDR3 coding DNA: TGTGCCACCACACGACGGGGGAGGGGCGGGGAGCTGTTTTTT. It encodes CATTRRGRGGELFF.

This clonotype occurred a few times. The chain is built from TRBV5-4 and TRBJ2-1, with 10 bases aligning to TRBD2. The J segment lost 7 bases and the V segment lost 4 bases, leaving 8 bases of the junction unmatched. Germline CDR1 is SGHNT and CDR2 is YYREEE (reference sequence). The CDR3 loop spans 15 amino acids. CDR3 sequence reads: CASSPTGLARNEQFF. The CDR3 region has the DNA TGTGCCAGCAGCCCAACGGGACTAGCGAGGAATGAGCAGTTCTTC.

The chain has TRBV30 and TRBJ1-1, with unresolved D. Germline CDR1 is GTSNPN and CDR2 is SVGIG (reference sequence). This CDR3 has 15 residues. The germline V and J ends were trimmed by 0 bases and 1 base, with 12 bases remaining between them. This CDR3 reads CAWSVHPAGNTEAFF. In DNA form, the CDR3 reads TGTGCCTGGAGTGTACATCCGGCAGGGAACACTGAAGCTTTCTTT.

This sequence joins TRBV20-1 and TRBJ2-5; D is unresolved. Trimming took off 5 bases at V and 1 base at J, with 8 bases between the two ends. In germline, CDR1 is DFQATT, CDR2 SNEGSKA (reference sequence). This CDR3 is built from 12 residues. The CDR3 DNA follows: TGCAGTGCTGAACACATCCAAGAGACCCAGTACTTC. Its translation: CSAEHIQETQYF.